A selection of T cell receptor beta chains follows, all from one sample in a study of T-cell memory formation after mild COVID-19. TCRdb redid the calling of the 5' RACE reads with MiXCR, one entry per CDR3 protein. The sample lists 180,000 or so distinct CDR3 sequences; approximately 16% were seen once. Sequences were obtained from PBMCs or a T cell subset sorted from them (not recorded which). These receptors came from an adult woman who had mild COVID-19 (a few samples of this study predate the infection). Cell type and time point are not known. CDR3s include the opening cysteine and the closing phenylalanine or tryptophan. D genes are given only for firm matches. Part of the rows lack a size; the others show once, few, many or a class for expanded clones.

clone_size j_call v_call cdr3_length d_call cdr3_aa cdr3_nt
once TRBJ2-5 TRBV6-5 14 TRBD2 CASSLAEGRLTQYF TGTGCCAGCAGTCTAGCGGAGGGAAGACTGACCCAGTACTTC
NA TRBJ1-3 TRBV4-3 16 NA CASSQEVASSGNTIYF TGCGCCAGCAGCCAAGAGGTAGCGAGCTCTGGAAACACCATATATTTT
NA TRBJ2-5 TRBV2 11 NA CASRDYETQYF TGTGCCAGCAGGGACTACGAGACCCAGTACTTC
few TRBJ2-1 TRBV20-1 13 NA CSARDPYYNEQFF TGCAGTGCTAGAGACCCTTATTACAATGAGCAGTTCTTC
NA TRBJ1-2 TRBV6-6 16 NA CASSYQDQGWNYGYTF TGTGCCAGCAGTTACCAGGATCAGGGGTGGAACTATGGCTACACCTTC
NA TRBJ2-3 TRBV20-1 15 NA CSADAKTASTDTQYF TGCAGTGCCGATGCGAAGACAGCTAGCACAGATACGCAGTATTTT
NA TRBJ2-2 TRBV5-6 14 NA CASSQRPYQGQLFF TGTGCCAGCAGCCAAAGGCCCTATCAGGGGCAGCTGTTTTTT
NA TRBJ2-1 TRBV20-1 19 TRBD2 CSARESRGTSGITYNEQFF TGCAGTGCTAGAGAAAGTAGGGGGACTAGCGGGATAACCTACAATGAGCAGTTCTTC
NA TRBJ2-3 TRBV7-2 12 NA CASSPTRRAQYF TGTGCCAGCAGCCCTACGCGGAGGGCGCAGTATTTT
NA TRBJ2-5 TRBV12-3/TRBV12-4 14 TRBD2 CASSFSGVGETQYF TGTGCCAGCAGTTTCAGCGGGGTCGGAGAGACCCAGTACTTC
many TRBJ2-7 TRBV12-3/TRBV12-4 14 TRBD2 CASSAVGLAAGQYF TGTGCCAGCAGTGCGGTCGGACTAGCGGCCGGGCAGTACTTC
many TRBJ2-7 TRBV2 14 NA CASSEQGATYEQYF TGTGCCAGCAGTGAACAGGGTGCCACCTACGAGCAGTACTTC
few TRBJ2-7 TRBV12-3/TRBV12-4 12 NA CASSSIDLEQYF TGTGCCAGCAGTTCGATAGATCTTGAGCAGTACTTC
NA TRBJ2-1 TRBV3-1 17 NA CASSRQVGGASYNEQFF TGTGCCAGCAGCCGGCAGGTAGGGGGGGCTTCCTACAATGAGCAGTTCTTC
many TRBJ2-7 TRBV7-2 14 NA CASSLAAGSYEQYF TGTGCCAGCAGCTTAGCTGCAGGCTCCTACGAGCAGTACTTC
many TRBJ2-7 TRBV5-4 13 TRBD1 CASSRDTRGEQYF TGTGCCAGCAGCCGGGACACCAGGGGGGAGCAGTACTTC
few TRBJ2-1 TRBV7-2 12 TRBD1 CASSATGETQFF TGTGCCAGCAGCGCCACAGGGGAAACGCAGTTCTTC
few TRBJ2-7 TRBV12-3/TRBV12-4 13 NA CASSFGGAYEQYF TGTGCCAGCAGTTTTGGGGGAGCATACGAGCAGTACTTC
NA TRBJ1-1 TRBV5-1 14 NA CASSLGGTTTEAFF TGCGCCAGCAGCTTGGGAGGGACAACCACTGAAGCTTTCTTT
NA TRBJ2-1 TRBV5-1 16 TRBD1 CASSPGTGVLYNEQFF TGCGCCAGCAGCCCGGGGACAGGTGTGCTGTACAATGAGCAGTTCTTC
many TRBJ1-1 TRBV20-1 14 NA CSAKNRNGDTEAFF TGCAGTGCGAAAAACAGGAACGGGGACACTGAAGCTTTCTTT
NA TRBJ2-1 TRBV9 14 TRBD1 CASRAGGAHNEQFF TGTGCCAGCAGGGCAGGGGGCGCGCACAATGAGCAGTTCTTC
few TRBJ2-5 TRBV5-1 15 TRBD1 CASSLATGKDETQYF TGCGCCAGCAGCTTGGCGACAGGGAAGGACGAGACCCAGTACTTC
NA TRBJ2-3 TRBV20-1 17 NA CSASGGDSTSRTDTQYF TGCAGTGCTTCAGGGGGGGACTCGACTAGCCGCACAGATACGCAGTATTTT
NA TRBJ2-5 TRBV14 16 TRBD1 CASSFTPGQSGETQYF TGTGCCAGCAGCTTTACCCCGGGACAGTCAGGGGAGACCCAGTACTTC
NA TRBJ1-1 TRBV29-1 13 NA CSVAGGLYTEAFF TGCAGCGTCGCCGGGGGGTTGTACACTGAAGCTTTCTTT
NA TRBJ2-5 TRBV5-1 14 NA CARSPGLPQETQYF TGCGCCAGGAGCCCCGGACTGCCTCAAGAGACCCAGTACTTC
NA TRBJ2-5 TRBV7-8 11 NA CASRQAETQYF TGTGCCAGCAGACAGGCGGAGACCCAGTACTTC
few TRBJ2-7 TRBV20-1 15 TRBD2 CSASGGLALSYEQYF TGCAGTGCTAGCGGGGGACTAGCGTTGTCCTACGAGCAGTACTTC
NA TRBJ1-3 TRBV18 14 TRBD1 CASSLRDRGNTIYF TGTGCCAGCTCACTCCGGGACAGAGGAAACACCATATATTTT
few TRBJ2-5 TRBV29-1 13 TRBD1 CSVDAGTAMAQYF TGCAGCGTTGACGCCGGGACAGCGATGGCCCAGTACTTC
few TRBJ2-7 TRBV12-3/TRBV12-4 14 NA CASSSSGHHYEQYF TGTGCCAGCAGTTCCTCGGGACACCACTACGAGCAGTACTTC
NA TRBJ2-7 TRBV6-1 15 TRBD1 CASSEVPGQAMEQYF TGTGCCAGCAGTGAGGTCCCGGGACAGGCTATGGAGCAGTACTTC
few TRBJ2-7 TRBV6-1 12 NA CASSEGRKVGNF TGTGCCAGCAGTGAAGGGAGGAAGGTTGGGAACTTC
few TRBJ2-1 TRBV9 13 TRBD2 CASKGGRGDEQFF TGTGCCAGCAAGGGCGGGAGAGGCGATGAGCAGTTCTTC
few TRBJ2-7 TRBV5-5 15 TRBD1 CASSPTGTGLGEQYF TGTGCCAGCAGCCCTACGGGGACAGGCCTCGGGGAGCAGTACTTC
NA TRBJ2-7 TRBV13 18 TRBD1 CASSLSRRGTGASYEQYF TGTGCCAGCAGCTTATCGCGGAGGGGGACAGGGGCCTCCTACGAGCAGTACTTC
NA TRBJ2-7 TRBV6-6 15 NA CASSSYPGRSVGQYF TGTGCCAGCAGTTCCTACCCCGGGAGAAGCGTCGGGCAGTACTTC
NA TRBJ1-2 TRBV9 15 NA CASSSMIQGRLGYTF TGTGCCAGCAGCTCAATGATCCAGGGAAGGTTGGGCTACACCTTC
few TRBJ2-7 TRBV7-9 16 NA CASSLAGQGRGYEQYF TGTGCCAGCAGCTTAGCCGGCCAGGGGCGAGGGTACGAGCAGTACTTC
NA TRBJ2-2 TRBV7-2 15 TRBD2 CASSLETSVVGEMFF TGTGCCAGCAGCTTAGAGACTAGCGTGGTCGGGGAGATGTTTTTT
NA TRBJ2-1 TRBV4-1 18 NA CASSQVNLIALSYNEQFF TGCGCCAGCAGCCAAGTGAACCTGATCGCGCTCTCCTACAATGAGCAGTTCTTC
NA TRBJ2-6 TRBV5-1 18 TRBD1 CASSLVGTEFSGANVLTF TGCGCCAGCAGCTTGGTGGGGACAGAGTTCTCTGGGGCCAACGTCCTGACTTTC
few TRBJ2-2 TRBV12-3/TRBV12-4 15 TRBD1 CASSSDRGYTGELFF TGTGCCAGCAGTTCAGACAGGGGATACACCGGGGAGCTGTTTTTT
few TRBJ2-2 TRBV5-1 16 TRBD1 CASRAWTGYDTGELFF TGCGCCAGCAGGGCCTGGACAGGGTACGACACCGGGGAGCTGTTTTTT
many TRBJ2-5 TRBV23-1 13 TRBD1 CASRPGQKETQYF TGCGCCAGCAGACCGGGACAGAAAGAGACCCAGTACTTC